One sample yielded the 25 T cell receptor beta chains listed below, sequenced in a study of cytomegalovirus exposure and HLA in healthy donors. Generated by immunoSEQ multiplex PCR, the TCRdb table keeps only in-frame clones and is missing some. The sample lists around 250,000 clones, about 90% seen once, with 0.3% to 0.4% in the top ten. The sequenced sample was PBMCs. These TCRs come from a woman between 18 and 29 years old in good health and CMV-seronegative.

J is TRBJ2-2 and V is TRBV6-5, with D possibly matching TRBD1 (5 bases). This CDR3 is 16 amino acids long. Germline-derived CDR1 and CDR2 are MNHEY and SVGAGI. The V end lost 2 bases, the J end lost 0 bases, and 10 bases lay between the germline ends. Here the CDR3 reads CASSYARVSNTGELFF. The CDR3, as DNA: TGTGCCAGCAGTTACGCCAGGGTGTCGAACACCGGGGAGCTGTTTTTT.

The rearrangement links TRBV7-8 to TRBJ2-5; 9 positions match TRBD1. CDR3 length equals 15 residues. From germline, CDR1 is SGHVS and CDR2 FQNEAQ. V gave up 5 bases and J gave up 4 bases; unmatched junction bases: 8. CDR3 protein: CASSAILTGGETQYF. The CDR3 nucleotides read TGTGCCAGCAGCGCCATCTTGACAGGGGGAGAGACCCAGTACTTC. The full variable domain, its missing parts supplied by reference TRBV7-8 and TRBJ2-5, is GAGVSQSPRYKVAKRGQDVALRCDPISGHVSLFWYQQALGQGPEFLTYFQNEAQLDKSGLPSDRFFAERPEGSVSTLKIQRTQQEDSAVYLCASSAILTGGETQYFGPGTRLLVL.

This chain connects TRBV27 to TRBJ2-5; possibly TRBD2 for D (6 bases). Per germline, CDR1 MNHEY and CDR2 SMNVEV (reference sequence). There are 13 residues in the CDR3. The V end was cut by 6 bases, the J end by 5 bases, with 13 bases between. CDR3 DNA: TGTGCCAGCAGCCCCGGGAGCGAGGAGACCCAGTACTTC. Translating it yields CASSPGSEETQYF.

The chain links TRBV7-9 to TRBJ2-7; no firm D call. The CDR3 covers 12 residues. Looked up from germline, CDR1 is SEHNR and CDR2 is FQNEAQ (reference sequence). Trimming shortened V by 1 base and J by 3 bases, and 4 bases separated the two germline ends. The CDR3 loop reads CASSLENYEQYV. DNA for the CDR3: TGTGCCAGCAGCTTAGAAAACTACGAGCAGTACGTC.

The rearrangement links TRBV7-9 to TRBJ1-1; possible D gene TRBD1, 6 bases. V dropped 5 bases and J dropped 1 base, with 11 bases sitting between them. The CDR3 runs 14 residues. Germline V gives CDR1 SEHNR, CDR2 FQNEAQ (reference sequence). The CDR3: CASSLQQGNTEAFF. The CDR3 DNA is TGTGCCAGCAGCCTGCAACAGGGGAACACTGAAGCTTTCTTT.

The rearrangement links TRBV27 to TRBJ1-5; 7 bases are shared with TRBD1. This CDR3 contains 15 residues. Germline trimming cut 4 bases from V and 0 bases from J; bases unmatched to any gene: 3. Looked up from germline, CDR1 is MNHEY and CDR2 is SMNVEV (reference sequence). CDR3 region: CASSWTGNSNQPQHF. The CDR3 nucleotides read TGTGCCAGCAGTTGGACAGGAAATAGCAATCAGCCCCAGCATTTT.

The V call is TRBV28, the J call TRBJ2-3, with D hard to call. The V gene's germline CDR1 is MDHEN and CDR2 SYDVKM. The length of the CDR3 is 12 residues. Trimming took 6 bases from V and 4 from J, leaving 8 bases between them. CDR3 residues: CASSDLSDTQYF. In nucleotides, the CDR3 is TGTGCCAGCAGCGACTTGTCAGATACGCAGTATTTT.

V gene TRBV11-2 combines with J gene TRBJ1-3; TRBD1 matches 9 bases. The CDR3 spans 15 residues. Germline CDR1 and CDR2: SGHAT and FQNNGV. With V trimmed by 8 bases and J by 0 bases, 5 bases remained unmatched. CDR3 DNA sequence: TGTGCCAGCGGCGACAGGGGGAACTCTGGAAACACCATATATTTT. This sequence encodes CASGDRGNSGNTIYF.

This chain joins TRBV7-9 and TRBJ1-4; 8 bases line up with TRBD1. Trimming at V came to 4 bases and at J to 2 bases, leaving 3 bases not matched to a gene. The V gene's germline CDR1 is SEHNR and CDR2 FQNEAQ (reference sequence). CDR3 length: 15 residues. The CDR3 DNA reads as TGTGCCAGCAGCTGGGGACAGGAGACTAATGAAAAACTGTTTTTT. This sequence encodes CASSWGQETNEKLFF.

This clone was counted a single time. This rearrangement joins TRBV25-1 to TRBJ2-2, with 9 bases matching TRBD1. The CDR3 spans 18 residues. With V trimmed by 0 bases and J by 5 bases, 10 bases remained unmatched. CDR1 and CDR2 (germline): MGHDK, SYGVNS. This chain's CDR3 is CASSEYALGTGRTGELFF. The DNA of the CDR3 is TGTGCCAGCAGTGAATATGCCTTAGGGACAGGGAGAACCGGGGAGCTGTTTTTT.

The chain couples TRBV6-1 to TRBJ2-7; 12 bases match TRBD2. Germline CDR1 and CDR2: MNHNS and SASEGT. With V trimmed by 2 bases and J by 4 bases, 12 bases remained unmatched. The CDR3 is 18 amino acids. The chain's CDR3 is CASSEQLAGGLGSYEQYV. The CDR3 DNA is TGTGCCAGCAGTGAACAACTAGCGGGGGGCCTAGGATCGTACGAGCAGTACGTC.

V usage is TRBV5-1 and J usage is TRBJ2-1; 10 nucleotides line up with TRBD2. The germline gives CDR1 SGHRS, CDR2 YFSETQ. CDR3 length equals 16 residues. V shed 1 base and J 0 bases; nucleotides not matched to a gene: 1. The CDR3 loop is CASSLSGGASYNEQFF. CDR3 sequence (DNA): TGCGCCAGCAGCTTGAGCGGGGGGGCCTCCTACAATGAGCAGTTCTTC.

The V call is TRBV2, the J call TRBJ1-5, with TRBD1 matching over 7 bases. V shed 5 bases, J shed 0 bases, and the junction held 10 bases outside the gene matches. Germline CDR1 SNHLY, CDR2 FYNNEI. CDR3 length equals 17 residues. The CDR3 region is CASSFSSGGYSNQPQHF. The CDR3 DNA reads as TGTGCCAGCAGTTTTTCCTCAGGGGGTTATAGCAATCAGCCCCAGCATTTT.

The rearrangement uses TRBV27 and TRBJ2-1; weak D call: TRBD2 (6 bases). CDR3 length: 15 amino acids. Trimming cost V 2 bases and J 0 bases, with 8 bases left between them. In germline, CDR1 is MNHEY, CDR2 SMNVEV (reference sequence). In nucleotides, the CDR3 is TGTGCCAGCAGTTTAGCGGGGAGCTCCTACAATGAGCAGTTCTTC. Translating gives CASSLAGSSYNEQFF.

V gene TRBV6-6 combines with J gene TRBJ1-6; no reliable D call. V dropped 0 bases and J dropped 2 bases, with 8 bases sitting between them. The CDR3 totals 16 residues. From germline, CDR1 is MNHNY and CDR2 SVGAGI (reference sequence). The DNA for the CDR3 is TGTGCCAGCAGTTACTCGGCAAACGCCTATAATTCACCCCTCCACTTT. It encodes CASSYSANAYNSPLHF.

The rearrangement uses TRBV11-2 and TRBJ2-7; possible D gene TRBD2, 6 bases. The length of the CDR3 is 13 residues. The V end lost 2 bases, the J end lost 4 bases, and 9 bases lay between the germline ends. Germline CDR1 SGHAT, CDR2 FQNNGV. CDR3 sequence (DNA): TGTGCCAGCAGCTTATCCGGGGGTTACGAGCAGTACGTC. This translates into CASSLSGGYEQYV.

The J gene is TRBJ2-7, the V gene TRBV6-5; D remains unclear. Germline CDR1 and CDR2: MNHEY and SVGAGI. There are 13 residues in the CDR3. Trimming removed 4 bases at V and 4 bases at J, with 11 bases between. The CDR3 spells CASSLARRYEQYF. CDR3 sequence (DNA): TGTGCCAGCAGTTTGGCCCGAAGATACGAGCAGTACTTC.

The chain combines TRBV28 with TRBJ1-2, with D perhaps TRBD1 (6 bases). V lost 6 bases and J lost 2, with 16 bases in between. The CDR3 extends over 15 amino acids. Per the germline V gene, CDR1 is MDHEN and CDR2 is SYDVKM. The CDR3: CASRLGGGGNYGYTF. The CDR3 DNA is TGTGCCAGCAGGCTCGGGGGAGGGGGAAACTATGGCTACACCTTC.

The chain has TRBV5-1 and TRBJ1-2; 7 nucleotides match TRBD1. J gave up 7 bases and V 1 base, and 4 bases lay outside the gene matches. CDR1 and CDR2 (germline): SGHRS, YFSETQ. This CDR3 has 13 residues. The CDR3 spells CASSLPGGAGYTF. The CDR3 region has the DNA TGCGCCAGCAGCTTGCCAGGGGGAGCTGGCTACACCTTC.

This clone was observed a few times. The chain combines TRBV28 with TRBJ1-4; D not certain. V was pared by 5 bases and J by 3 bases, with 13 bases between. This CDR3 spans 15 amino acids. The germline CDR1 and CDR2 sequences are MDHEN and SYDVKM. The CDR3: CASSVSLTPNEKLFF. DNA for the CDR3: TGTGCCAGCAGTGTATCACTAACCCCTAATGAAAAACTGTTTTTT.

This sequence joins TRBV27 and TRBJ2-2; tentatively, D is TRBD2 (6 bases). The CDR3 length is 14 residues. V lost 4 bases to trimming and J lost 3 bases, with 9 bases between them. Germline V gives CDR1 MNHEY, CDR2 SMNVEV (reference sequence). The CDR3 sequence: CASSSGVHTGELFF. The CDR3 nucleotides read TGTGCCAGCAGTTCGGGGGTTCACACCGGGGAGCTGTTTTTT.

The gene calls are TRBV30 and TRBJ2-7, with 10 bases matching TRBD1. This CDR3 has 16 residues. Germline values: CDR1 GTSNPN, CDR2 SVGIG (reference sequence). V dropped 2 bases and J dropped 3; count of bases not matched to a gene: 10. Here the CDR3 DNA reads TGTGCCTGGAGTAAAACGCCGGGACAGGGGTACTACGAGCAGTACTTC. Its protein is CAWSKTPGQGYYEQYF.

This chain joins TRBV6-6 and TRBJ1-6, with a weak D call TRBD1 (6 bases). Germline V gene sequence: CDR1 MNHNY, CDR2 SVGAGI (reference sequence). This CDR3 comprises 16 residues. Trimming shortened V by 1 base and J by 7 bases, and 14 bases separated the two germline ends. The CDR3 DNA sequence: TGTGCCAGCAGTTACTTCAAGGACAGTACGAATTCACCCCTCCACTTT. Its translation: CASSYFKDSTNSPLHF.

The genes are TRBV11-3 and TRBJ2-3, with 8 nucleotides matching TRBD1. The germline gives CDR1 SGHNT, CDR2 YENEEA. The length of the CDR3 is 17 residues. The ends lost 1 base at V and 5 bases at J; junction bases unmatched: 11. DNA of the CDR3: TGTGCCAGCAGCTTAGTTCCCGGACAGGGCAAGGGAGATACGCAGTATTTT. This sequence encodes CASSLVPGQGKGDTQYF.

A few counts support this clone. This chain links TRBV21-1 with TRBJ2-7; the table's D call, TRBD1, has no DNA check behind it. TRBV21-1 is a recognized pseudogene. The length of the CDR3 is 15 residues. For the CDR3, the DNA is TGTGCCAGCAGCCATGGAAGGGACACCCCGTACGAGCAGTACGTC. The encoded protein is CASSHGRDTPYEQYV.